This T cell receptor beta chain appears in the sequencing data of a study of T cells in Graves' hyperthyroidism and ophthalmopathy. Study-level results: The blood repertoire included most of the expanded thyroid clonotypes above 0.001.

V shed 0 bases and J shed 5 bases, with 12 bases lying between them. This CDR3 has 15 residues. Germline loops: CDR1 SGHRS, CDR2 YFSETQ. This clonotype turned up a few times. Its cognate antigen is unknown. The investigators amplified TCR beta CDR3 regions from RNA transcripts. Primed by the HTBI set, a first-round RT-PCR was run on the TCR CDR3. TCRdb reprocessed the multiplex PCR reads via MiXCR and lists one record per CDR3 protein. This repertoire shows 600,000 or so distinct CDR3 sequences, 15% to 20% found once; its top ten account for less than 4.5%. This clonotype was obtained from a woman between 25 and 40 years old with Graves' hyperthyroidism. The sample was blood. The chain has TRBV5-1 and TRBJ1-5; possible D gene TRBD1, 5 bases. Here the CDR3 DNA reads TGCGCCAGCAGCTTGGGAACAGGCCTCGATCAGCCCCAGCATTTT. The encoded protein is CASSLGTGLDQPQHF.